Below are 20 T cell receptor beta chains sequenced from a single sample in a study of Graves' ophthalmopathy and Graves' hyperthyroidism. The authors amplified TCR beta CDR3 regions, and they did so from RNA transcripts for repertoire sequencing. HTBI primers primed a first-round RT-PCR, and a second-round multiplex PCR followed. TCRdb passed the multiplex PCR reads through MiXCR, listing each CDR3 protein once. The sample carries about 370,000 distinct CDR3 sequences, around 16% recorded once. The sequencing input was peripheral blood. These receptors were collected from a woman in her late teens or twenties with Graves' ophthalmopathy.

This clonotype came up many times. The rearrangement joins TRBV11-1 to TRBJ2-3; D remains ambiguous. Trimming stripped 4 bases from V and 2 bases from J, with 16 bases between. Germline CDR1 reads SGHAT; CDR2 reads FQDESV (reference sequence). This CDR3 comprises 16 residues. The CDR3 loop reads CASSWSFSYPTDTQYF. CDR3 in DNA: TGTGCCAGCAGCTGGTCCTTCTCGTACCCCACAGATACGCAGTATTTT.

This clonotype occurred many times. This chain joins TRBV25-1 and TRBJ2-7; no clear D. Germline V gene data show CDR1 as MGHDK and CDR2 as SYGVNS. V lost 3 bases and J 3 bases, leaving 9 bases between the germline ends. The CDR3 runs to 13 residues. CDR3 protein: CASSEGKIYEQYF. In DNA form, the CDR3 reads TGTGCCAGCAGTGAGGGGAAGATCTACGAGCAGTACTTC.

The chain uses TRBV6-5 and TRBJ2-1; 11 nucleotides line up with TRBD1. V gave up 4 bases and J gave up 5 bases; unmatched junction bases: 4. The length of the CDR3 is 15 residues. Germline-derived CDR1 and CDR2 are MNHEY and SVGAGI. As DNA, the CDR3 is TGTGCCAGCAGTTTGCCGGGACAGGGGGACAATGAGCAGTTCTTC. Residues: CASSLPGQGDNEQFF.

There are a few counts of this clonotype. This chain links TRBV3-1 with TRBJ2-7; D is possibly TRBD2 (6 bases). Trimming took off 0 bases at V and 0 bases at J, with 9 bases between the two ends. Germline CDR1 reads LGHDT; CDR2 reads YNNKEL (reference sequence). The CDR3 spans 15 residues. The DNA of the CDR3 is TGTGCCAGCAGCCAAGAACGGCGGGGCTCCTACGAGCAGTACTTC. The encoded protein is CASSQERRGSYEQYF.

This clonotype was recorded at least ten times. The chain carries TRBV12-3 or TRBV12-4 and TRBJ2-7, with TRBD2 matching over 8 bases. The CDR3 spans 13 residues. Unmatched junction bases numbered 4, after V lost 6 bases and J lost 3 bases. CDR3 coding DNA: TGTGCCAGCAGCCTTAGCGGGGACTACGAGCAGTACTTC. This translates into CASSLSGDYEQYF.

This clonotype showed up just a few times. The J gene is TRBJ1-2, the V gene TRBV20-1; 10 bases fit TRBD1. Germline CDR1 reads DFQATT; CDR2 reads SNEGSKA (reference sequence). This CDR3 has 13 residues. Unmatched junction bases numbered 5, after V lost 6 bases and J lost 4 bases. In nucleotides, the CDR3 is TGCAGTGCGACAGGGGGCGCGAGCTATGGCTACACCTTC. Translated, it gives CSATGGASYGYTF.

V and J are TRBV6-1 and TRBJ1-5; 10 nucleotides line up with TRBD1. The CDR3 is made up of 17 amino acids. CDR1 is MNHNS and CDR2 is SASEGT in the germline V gene. V shed 7 bases, J shed 1 base, and the junction held 10 bases outside the gene matches. The CDR3 region is CASIRQGAELSNQPQHF. CDR3 in DNA: TGTGCCAGCATCCGACAGGGGGCTGAATTAAGCAATCAGCCCCAGCATTTT.

This clonotype was recorded many times. The chain links TRBV6-2 or TRBV6-3 to TRBJ2-7; TRBD2 aligns across 11 bases. The CDR3 covers 17 residues. J was trimmed by 7 bases and V by 4 bases; bases with no gene match: 15. Germline CDR1 is MNHEY and CDR2 is SVGEGT. CDR3 sequence reads: CASSFGTSGSPSVEQYF. The DNA of the CDR3 is TGTGCCAGCAGTTTTGGAACTAGCGGGAGTCCCAGTGTTGAGCAGTACTTC.

This clonotype was seen more than once but under ten times. The chain carries TRBV3-1 and TRBJ1-1; D remains ambiguous. Trimming left V 3 bases short and J 4 bases short, with 15 bases between. The CDR3 is 15 amino acids. The germline gives CDR1 LGHDT, CDR2 YNNKEL (reference sequence). CDR3 coding DNA: TGTGCCAGCAGCCAGGGCCTCGAGGGTGTCACTGAAGCTTTCTTT. This translates into CASSQGLEGVTEAFF.

This clonotype was seen repeatedly, ten times or more. The rearrangement uses TRBV6-2 or TRBV6-3 and TRBJ1-6; D is unresolved. In germline, CDR1 is MNHEY, CDR2 SVGEGT. V lost 2 bases and J lost 7, with 9 bases in between. CDR3 length: 14 residues. The CDR3 loop reads CASSYRAGNSPLHF. The CDR3 coding sequence is TGTGCCAGCAGTTACCGCGCGGGAAATTCACCCCTCCACTTT.

The chain combines TRBV20-1 with TRBJ2-7; 11 bases line up with TRBD2. Germline CDR1 reads DFQATT; CDR2 reads SNEGSKA (reference sequence). Losses at the gene ends were 4 bases for V and 3 bases for J; bases not matched to a gene: 11. CDR3 size: 16 residues. The CDR3 nucleotides are TGCAGTGCTAATCCCACGGGACTAGCGGTGTACTACGAGCAGTACTTC. Encoded protein: CSANPTGLAVYYEQYF.

This clonotype showed up many times. The J gene is TRBJ2-5, the V gene TRBV19; D may be TRBD1 or TRBD2 (6 bases each). Deletions cut 9 bases from V and 1 base from J, with 12 bases between. The CDR3 sequence is 13 residues long. Germline-derived CDR1 and CDR2 are LNHDA and SQIVND (reference sequence). This chain's CDR3 is CASQEGGQETQYF. The CDR3 region has the DNA TGTGCCAGCCAGGAGGGGGGCCAAGAGACCCAGTACTTC.

This clonotype was detected once. The genes are TRBV6-5 and TRBJ1-2; 7 bases match TRBD1. Looked up from germline, CDR1 is MNHEY and CDR2 is SVGAGI. The V and J ends lost 4 bases and 4 bases, in that order; junction bases with no gene match: 6. The CDR3 runs to 14 residues. The CDR3 protein is CASSSRDSSYGYTF. In DNA form, the CDR3 reads TGTGCCAGCAGTTCCCGGGACAGCTCCTATGGCTACACCTTC.

In this sample, this clonotype turned up many times. For the CDR3, the DNA is TGTGCCAGCAGCTTAAGGGACAGGGGTGAAGCTTTCTTT. Translation: CASSLRDRGEAFF. The chain combines TRBV7-3 with TRBJ1-1; 10 nucleotides match TRBD1. Germline trimming cut 1 base from V and 7 bases from J; bases unmatched to any gene: 0. This CDR3 spans 13 amino acids. Germline CDR1 and CDR2: SGHTA and FQGTGA.

At least ten counts were recorded for this clonotype. The CDR3 protein is CAWNPGLRYTF. The DNA of the CDR3 is TGTGCCTGGAACCCGGGACTGCGCTACACCTTC. V usage is TRBV30 and J usage is TRBJ1-2; TRBD1 might be the D (5 bases). The CDR3 sequence is 11 residues long. CDR1 GTSNPN and CDR2 SVGIG come from the germline V gene (reference sequence). Trimming took off 4 bases at V and 9 bases at J, with 12 bases between the two ends. The entire variable domain, with the rest obtained from reference TRBV30 and TRBJ1-2, is as follows: SQTIHQWPATLVQPVGSPLSLECTVEGTSNPNLYWYRQAAGRGLQLLFYSVGIGQISSEVPQNLSASRPQDRQFILSSKKLLLSDSGFYLCAWNPGLRYTFGSGTRLTVV.

At least ten counts were recorded for this clonotype. The CDR3 DNA reads TGTGCCAGCGGTAAGGAGGCAGAGAGCTCCTATAATTCACCCCTCCACTTT. It is translated as CASGKEAESSYNSPLHF. The chain employs TRBV6-1 and TRBJ1-6, with D unclear. CDR1 and CDR2 from the germline V gene are MNHNS and SASEGT. V was cut by 8 bases and J by 0 bases, with 17 bases left in between. CDR3 length equals 17 residues.

This clonotype was counted between two and nine times. The chain joins TRBV9 to TRBJ2-7, with a possible D match to TRBD2 (5 bases). This CDR3 comprises 13 residues. Germline assignment: CDR1 SGDLS and CDR2 YYNGEE. V was trimmed by 2 bases and J by 2 bases, leaving 8 bases between them. Here the CDR3 reads CASSVDGAYEQYF. CDR3 DNA: TGTGCCAGCAGCGTCGACGGGGCCTACGAGCAGTACTTC.

This clonotype was found many times. The chain joins TRBV19 to TRBJ1-5; no firm D call. Germline assignment: CDR1 LNHDA and CDR2 SQIVND (reference sequence). This CDR3 has 18 amino acids. Trimming left V 4 bases short and J 0 bases short, with 19 bases between. The chain's CDR3 is CASSTPKGWRVSNQPQHF. CDR3 coding DNA: TGTGCCAGTAGTACCCCTAAGGGCTGGCGGGTTAGCAATCAGCCCCAGCATTTT.

This clonotype was seen ten or more times. The chain has TRBV6-2 or TRBV6-3 and TRBJ1-1; the D gene is possibly TRBD1 (6 bases). There are 13 residues in the CDR3. The germline V gene has CDR1 MNHEY and CDR2 SVGEGT. V was shortened by 6 bases and J by 8 bases, with 16 bases between the two germline ends. CDR3 loop: CASRRVSDREAFF. In nucleotides, the CDR3 is TGTGCCAGCAGACGGGTATCGGACAGAGAAGCTTTCTTT.

At least ten counts were recorded for this clonotype. This rearrangement joins TRBV20-1 to TRBJ1-1; no clear D gene. V shed 5 bases and J shed 4 bases, with 23 bases lying between them. This CDR3 has 16 amino acids. Germline V gene lookup returns CDR1 DFQATT and CDR2 SNEGSKA (reference sequence). The CDR3 coding sequence is TGCAGTGCTGTGGGCCTATGGGAAATGGCGGTCACTGAAGCTTTCTTT. Its protein is CSAVGLWEMAVTEAFF.